These T cell receptor beta chains were read from a single sample in a study of T cell repertoires in ileal Crohn's disease. Produced via immunoSEQ multiplex PCR; TCRdb's table is partial and in-frame only. Of approximately 15,000 clones in the sample, around three quarters are singletons; the top ten hold 4% to 5%. Sequencing used ileal tissue. The receptor set was obtained from an adult with Crohn's disease. Each CDR3 is given with its conserved first and last residue. The order of the fields is D gene, clone size, J gene, V gene, CDR3 DNA, CDR3 protein. D genes are given only for firm matches. Not all rows give a size; the values are once, few, many and, for expanded clones, a class.

TRBD1	few	TRBJ1-5	TRBV2	TGTGCCAGCAGTGAAGGGACAGGGGGCACCAATCAGCCCCAGCATTTT	CASSEGTGGTNQPQHF
.	.	TRBJ1-2	TRBV20-1	TGCAGTGCAGAAAGGGGGTATGGCTACACCTTC	CSAERGYGYTF
.	.	TRBJ2-1	TRBV30	TGTGCCTGGAGTGTAGTGGAGGGTGAGCAGTTCTTC	CAWSVVEGEQFF
.	.	TRBJ1-6	TRBV19	TGTGCCAGTACCCGGACTAAGAATTCACCCCTCCACTTT	CASTRTKNSPLHF
TRBD2	.	TRBJ2-1	TRBV6-5	TGTGCCAGCAGTCCCCCTAGCGGGAGGATCGCCTTCTTC	CASSPPSGRIAFF
TRBD2	.	TRBJ2-2	TRBV19	TGTGCCAGTAGGTCGGTAGCGGGACACACCGGGGAGCTGTTTTTT	CASRSVAGHTGELFF
TRBD1	.	TRBJ1-5	TRBV18	TGTGCCAGCTCGGGTCGACAGGGACCCAATCAGCCCCAGCATTTT	CASSGRQGPNQPQHF
.	.	TRBJ1-2	TRBV30	TGTGCCTGGGAGATTACACAGGGAAAGGGTAGCTATGGCTACACCTTC	CAWEITQGKGSYGYTF
.	.	TRBJ1-4	TRBV27	TGTGCCAGCAGCATGTCCAGGGTAGGCGAAAAACTGTTTTTT	CASSMSRVGEKLFF
TRBD1	.	TRBJ2-4	TRBV19	TGTGCCAGTAGTACCCTGACAGGGGCGAGAGCCAAAAACATTCAGTACTTC	CASSTLTGARAKNIQYF
.	.	TRBJ2-1	TRBV19	TGTGCCACCAAGAGCGGTATTACCTACAATGAGCAGTTCTTC	CATKSGITYNEQFF
.	once	TRBJ1-2	TRBV28	TGTGCCAGCAGTTTAAGCAGGGTGAGCTATGGCTACACCTTC	CASSLSRVSYGYTF
.	once	TRBJ1-6	TRBV6-7	TGTGCCAGCAGTTACCTGCTGGGGGGGCCGGATTCACCCCTCCACTTT	CASSYLLGGPDSPLHF
TRBD1	once	TRBJ1-2	TRBV27	TGTGCCAGCAGGATACAGGGGGCGGGGGGTAACTATGGCTACACCTTC	CASRIQGAGGNYGYTF
.	.	TRBJ1-2	TRBV30	TGTGCCTGGAGCATTTCGGGTGGCCGATGGGGCTACACCTTC	CAWSISGGRWGYTF
.	.	TRBJ1-1	TRBV6-1	TGTGCCAGCACTTATGGCGGGTTGAACACTGAAGCTTTCTTT	CASTYGGLNTEAFF
TRBD1	.	TRBJ2-7	TRBV10-3	TGTGCCATCAGTGGACAGGGAACCTACGAGCAGTACTTC	CAISGQGTYEQYF
TRBD2	.	TRBJ2-5	TRBV7-8	TGTGCCAGCAGCTTAAAATCGTCTAGCGGGAGACAAGAGACCCAGTACTTC	CASSLKSSSGRQETQYF
TRBD1	.	TRBJ1-2	TRBV4-1	TGCGCCAGCAGCCAAGATGGGACAGGGGGGTATGGCTACACCTTC	CASSQDGTGGYGYTF
.	.	TRBJ1-2	TRBV7-9	TGTGCCAGCAGCTTAGCGGGGGACGGAGGGTATGGCTACACCTTC	CASSLAGDGGYGYTF
TRBD2	.	TRBJ2-2	TRBV9	TGTGCCAGCAGCGCCGTAGCGGGGGGAAACACCGGGGAGCTGTTTTTT	CASSAVAGGNTGELFF
.	few	TRBJ2-2	TRBV7-9	TGTGCCAGCAGCAACAGGGTGCTGGACACCGGGGAGCTGTTTTTT	CASSNRVLDTGELFF
.	.	TRBJ2-1	TRBV5-1	TGCGCCAGCAGCTCCGGAGGGGGCGCCTACAATGAGCAGTTCTTC	CASSSGGGAYNEQFF
.	.	TRBJ1-1	TRBV4-1	TGCGCCAGCAGCCCGCGGGGCACTGAAGCTTTCTTT	CASSPRGTEAFF
TRBD1	.	TRBJ1-1	TRBV5-1	TGCGCCAGCAGCATCTCAGGGGGCACTGAAGCTTTCTTT	CASSISGGTEAFF
TRBD2	.	TRBJ2-7	TRBV2	TGTGCCAGCAGTGAATTGCTAGCGGGTAGAGGGGAGCAGTACTTC	CASSELLAGRGEQYF
.	.	TRBJ1-1	TRBV6-1	TGTGCCAGCAGTGAAGATTGGGGAGTAAACACTGAAGCTTTCTTT	CASSEDWGVNTEAFF